These T cell receptor beta chains were read from a single sample in a study of naive and memory T cell subsets. A single record per CDR3 protein comes from TCRdb applying MiXCR to the UMI-ligation and nested PCR reads. The sample includes 140,000 to 150,000 distinct CDR3 sequences, approximately 17% of them seen just once. The sample taken for sequencing was naive CD4+ T cells from blood. The receptors shown here come from a human donor in good health. Each CDR3 is given with its conserved first and last residue. Fields, in order: D gene, V gene, J gene, clone size, CDR3 protein, CDR3 DNA. The D gene is left open where the match is weak. Part of the rows lack a size; the others show once, few, many or a class for expanded clones.

.	TRBV30	TRBJ2-7	.	CAWSGFGTKETYEQYF	TGTGCCTGGAGTGGCTTCGGGACAAAAGAGACCTACGAGCAGTACTTC
TRBD1	TRBV7-8	TRBJ2-5	.	CASSLDREVKTQYF	TGTGCCAGCAGCTTGGACAGGGAGGTGAAGACCCAGTACTTC
.	TRBV29-1	TRBJ2-1	few	CSFYRSAGPRDEQFF	TGCAGCTTCTATAGGTCGGCGGGACCCCGGGATGAGCAGTTCTTC
.	TRBV28	TRBJ2-4	many	CASSIQQLAKNIQYF	TGTGCCAGCAGTATCCAACAGCTAGCCAAAAACATTCAGTACTTC
.	TRBV5-6	TRBJ2-7	.	CASSLERRRGYEQYF	TGTGCCAGCAGCTTGGAGCGGAGGAGGGGCTACGAGCAGTACTTC
TRBD1	TRBV20-1	TRBJ2-3	few	CSARDWQGASDTQYF	TGCAGTGCTAGAGATTGGCAGGGGGCTTCAGATACGCAGTATTTT
.	TRBV6-2/TRBV6-3	TRBJ1-1	many	CASSYTWALLQPEAFF	TGTGCCAGCAGTTATACGTGGGCCCTCCTCCAGCCTGAAGCTTTCTTT
TRBD2	TRBV5-1	TRBJ2-2	.	CASSLGGLAGISELFF	TGCGCCAGCAGCTTGGGTGGACTAGCGGGGATCTCTGAGCTGTTTTTT
TRBD1	TRBV5-1	TRBJ1-1	.	CASSLRGDRANTEAFF	TGCGCCAGCAGCTTGAGAGGGGACAGGGCGAACACTGAAGCTTTCTTT
.	TRBV4-3	TRBJ2-5	many	CASSQKRRETQYF	TGCGCCAGCAGCCAAAAGCGTAGAGAGACCCAGTACTTC
.	TRBV6-1	TRBJ2-4	.	CASSEEAWQAKGAKNIQYF	TGTGCCAGCAGTGAAGAGGCATGGCAGGCCAAAGGAGCCAAAAACATTCAGTACTTC
.	TRBV28	TRBJ2-1	.	CASSVGGGDEQFF	TGTGCCAGCAGTGTCGGGGGCGGGGATGAGCAGTTCTTC
TRBD1	TRBV12-3/TRBV12-4	TRBJ2-5	few	CASSSGQSYGETQYF	TGTGCCAGCAGCTCGGGACAGTCTTACGGTGAGACCCAGTACTTC
TRBD2	TRBV5-1	TRBJ2-3	few	CASSLTIGLAGGTDTQYF	TGCGCCAGCAGCTTGACCATAGGACTAGCGGGAGGAACAGATACGCAGTATTTT
.	TRBV20-1	TRBJ2-7	few	CSARVRGRRSGEQYF	TGCAGTGCTAGAGTGCGGGGGCGCAGGTCAGGAGAGCAGTACTTC
.	TRBV28	TRBJ1-2	few	CASNQQAYGYTF	TGTGCCAGCAATCAGCAGGCCTATGGCTACACCTTC
TRBD2	TRBV29-1	TRBJ2-1	few	CSVEVTSGVLGPFF	TGCAGCGTTGAAGTTACTAGCGGGGTATTGGGTCCGTTCTTC
TRBD1	TRBV20-1	TRBJ1-1	few	CSAIEGQMNTEAFF	TGCAGTGCCATTGAGGGACAGATGAACACTGAAGCTTTCTTT
.	TRBV24-1	TRBJ1-2	.	CATSLKDACNYGYTF	TGTGCCACCAGTCTGAAGGACGCATGTAACTATGGCTACACCTTC